This TCR beta chain was recovered during a study of a mutant IDH1 vaccine in newly diagnosed glioma. Regarding this clone: Its antigen is not known.

Described time point: week 47, end of study. A single vaccine dose contained 300 ug of mutant IDH1 20-mer peptide, and topical imiquimod was used with it. The assay was immunoSEQ multiplex PCR, and TCRdb's table has in-frame clones only and misses some. The table records about 13,000 clones, around 76% of them present only once. The sequencing used PBMCs, collected from a glioma patient whose treatment included an IDH1 peptide vaccine. This sequence was found in a middle-aged woman with glioma.

The CDR3 DNA reads as TGTGCCAGCCTCTCTCCCAATTCCTACGAGCAGTACTTC. Translation: CASLSPNSYEQYF. The V and J genes are TRBV28 and TRBJ2-7; no clear D. This CDR3 region has 13 residues. The germline V gene encodes CDR1 MDHEN and CDR2 SYDVKM. V lost 8 bases and J lost 1, with 12 bases in between.